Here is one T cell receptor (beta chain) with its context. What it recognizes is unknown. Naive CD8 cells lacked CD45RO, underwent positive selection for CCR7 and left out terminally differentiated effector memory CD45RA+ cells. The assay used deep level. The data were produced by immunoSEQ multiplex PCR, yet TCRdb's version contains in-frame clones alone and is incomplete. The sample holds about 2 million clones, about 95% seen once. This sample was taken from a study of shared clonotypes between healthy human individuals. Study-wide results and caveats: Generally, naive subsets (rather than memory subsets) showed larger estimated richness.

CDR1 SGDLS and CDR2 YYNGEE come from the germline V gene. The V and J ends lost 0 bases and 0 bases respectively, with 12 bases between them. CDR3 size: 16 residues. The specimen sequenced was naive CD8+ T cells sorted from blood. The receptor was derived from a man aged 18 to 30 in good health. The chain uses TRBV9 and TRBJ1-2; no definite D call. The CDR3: CASSVESLGPNYGYTF. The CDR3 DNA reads TGTGCCAGCAGCGTAGAGAGCCTGGGCCCTAACTATGGCTACACCTTC.